This TCR beta chain was recovered during a study of cytomegalovirus exposure and HLA in healthy donors. The PCR employed 60 Vbeta primers together with 13 Jbeta primers. Clones were sequenced by immunoSEQ multiplex PCR, and TCRdb holds only the in-frame ones, with some missing. This sample has 100,000 to 150,000 clones, with around 72% found just once. The donors, nominally healthy at sampling, likely had unrecorded immune exposures. Trimming removed 1 base from V and 4 bases from J, with 8 bases in between. CDR1 SGHNT and CDR2 YENEEA come from the germline V gene. This CDR3 region has 13 residues. Input material: PBMCs. The chain recombines TRBV11-3 with TRBJ2-7, with D unresolved. The source of this sequence is a young man in good health and CMV-seronegative. The chain's CDR3 is CASSLGPTYEQYF. Written as DNA, the CDR3 is TGTGCCAGCAGCTTAGGGCCGACATACGAGCAGTACTTC.